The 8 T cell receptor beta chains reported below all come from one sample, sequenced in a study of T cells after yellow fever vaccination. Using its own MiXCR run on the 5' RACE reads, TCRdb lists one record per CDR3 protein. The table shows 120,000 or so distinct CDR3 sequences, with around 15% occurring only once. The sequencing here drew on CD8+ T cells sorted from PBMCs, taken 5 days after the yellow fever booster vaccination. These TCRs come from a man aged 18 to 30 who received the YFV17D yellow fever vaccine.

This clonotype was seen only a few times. In nucleotides, the CDR3 is TGTGCCAGCAGGATGGACTGGAGCTCCTACGAGCAGTACGTC. Protein sequence: CASRMDWSSYEQYV. This chain links TRBV27 with TRBJ2-7, with D perhaps TRBD2 (5 bases). The V and J ends lost 6 bases and 0 bases respectively, with 12 bases between them. The CDR3 has 14 amino acids. Germline loops: CDR1 MNHEY, CDR2 SMNVEV (reference sequence).

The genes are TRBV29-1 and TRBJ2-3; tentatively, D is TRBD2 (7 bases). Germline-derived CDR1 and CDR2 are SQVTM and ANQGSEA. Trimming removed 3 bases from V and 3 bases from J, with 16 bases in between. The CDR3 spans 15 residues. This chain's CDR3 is CSVDRPGGLTDTQYF. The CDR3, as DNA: TGCAGCGTTGACAGGCCGGGGGGCCTGACAGATACGCAGTATTTT.

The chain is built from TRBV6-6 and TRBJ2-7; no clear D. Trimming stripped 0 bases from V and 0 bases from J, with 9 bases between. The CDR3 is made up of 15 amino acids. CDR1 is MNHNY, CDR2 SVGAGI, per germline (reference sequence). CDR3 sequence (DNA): TGTGCCAGCAGTTACTCTGGAGAGAGCTCCTACGAGCAGTACGTC. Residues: CASSYSGESSYEQYV.

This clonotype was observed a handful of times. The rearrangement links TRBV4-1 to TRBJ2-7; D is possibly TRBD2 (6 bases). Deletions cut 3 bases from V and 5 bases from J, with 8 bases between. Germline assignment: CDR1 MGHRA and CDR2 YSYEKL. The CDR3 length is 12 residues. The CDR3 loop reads CASSHRGDEQYF. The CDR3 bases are TGCGCCAGCAGCCACCGCGGGGACGAGCAGTACTTC.

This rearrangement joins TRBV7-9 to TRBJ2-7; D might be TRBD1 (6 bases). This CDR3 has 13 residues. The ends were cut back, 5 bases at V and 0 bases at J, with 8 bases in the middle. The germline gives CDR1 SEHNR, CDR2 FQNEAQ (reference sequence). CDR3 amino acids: CASSPDSSYEQYV. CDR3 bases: TGTGCCAGCAGCCCGGACAGCTCCTACGAGCAGTACGTC.

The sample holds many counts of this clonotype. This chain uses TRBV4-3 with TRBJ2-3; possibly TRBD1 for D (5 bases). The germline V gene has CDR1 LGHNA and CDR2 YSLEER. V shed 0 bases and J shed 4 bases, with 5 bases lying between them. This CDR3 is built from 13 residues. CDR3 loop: CASSQEGADTQYF. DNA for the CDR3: TGCGCCAGCAGCCAAGAAGGGGCAGATACGCAGTATTTT.

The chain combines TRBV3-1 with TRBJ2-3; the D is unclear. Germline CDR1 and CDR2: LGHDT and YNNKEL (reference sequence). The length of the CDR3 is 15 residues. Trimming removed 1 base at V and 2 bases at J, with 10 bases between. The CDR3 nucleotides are TGTGCCAGCAGCCAAGGAGTGGGTTTCACAGATACGCAGTATTTT. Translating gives CASSQGVGFTDTQYF.

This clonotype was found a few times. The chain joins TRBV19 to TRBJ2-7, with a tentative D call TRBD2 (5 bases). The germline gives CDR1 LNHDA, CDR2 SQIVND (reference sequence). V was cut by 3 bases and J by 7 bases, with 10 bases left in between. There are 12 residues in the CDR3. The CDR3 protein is CASSIPGGEQYF. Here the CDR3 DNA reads TGTGCCAGTAGTATCCCCGGAGGAGAGCAGTACTTC.